The 19 T cell receptor beta chains below were found in one sample sequenced in a study of T cell responses to AZD1222 COVID-19 vaccine. Using immunoSEQ multiplex PCR, the repertoire was profiled, and TCRdb retains in-frame clones only, with some absent. Of 90,000 to 120,000 clones listed, about 85% are singletons. This material consisted of peripheral blood, taken 28 days after the second AZD1222 dose. The receptor source for this set is an adult who received the AZD1222 COVID-19 vaccine.

The V and J genes are TRBV5-4 and TRBJ2-5; the match to TRBD2 covers 7 bases. The CDR3 is 16 residues long. V dropped 4 bases and J dropped 1; count of bases not matched to a gene: 10. Per germline, CDR1 SGHNT and CDR2 YYREEE (reference sequence). The CDR3 loop reads CASSRPSGGGQETQYF. CDR3 bases: TGTGCCAGCAGCCGCCCCAGTGGGGGGGGCCAAGAGACCCAGTACTTC.

The chain links TRBV6-5 to TRBJ1-5, with 7 positions matching TRBD1. CDR3 length: 13 residues. V lost 8 bases and J lost 2; bases outside the gene matches: 3. CDR1 is MNHEY and CDR2 is SVGAGI in the germline V gene. The CDR3 here is CASFTGGNQPQHF. CDR3 nucleotide sequence: TGTGCCAGCTTTACAGGGGGCAATCAGCCCCAGCATTTT.

The rearrangement uses TRBV15 and TRBJ2-1, with D perhaps being TRBD1 or TRBD2 (5 bases each). Between the trimmed V and J ends, which lost 0 bases and 9 bases, there was a span of 9 bases. The CDR3 extends over 13 amino acids. Germline values: CDR1 LNHNV, CDR2 YYDKDF (reference sequence). CDR3 sequence reads: CATSRDLRGEQFF. The DNA of the CDR3 is TGTGCCACCAGCAGAGATCTGAGGGGTGAGCAGTTCTTC. Filled out from reference TRBV15 and TRBJ2-1, the complete variable domain reads DAMVIQNPRYQVTQFGKPVTLSCSQTLNHNVMYWYQQKSSQAPKLLFHYYDKDFNNEADTPDNFQSRRPNTSFCFLDIRSPGLGDTAMYLCATSRDLRGEQFFGPGTRLTVL.

The chain uses TRBV5-4 and TRBJ2-7, with D perhaps matching TRBD2 (6 bases). Per germline, CDR1 SGHNT and CDR2 YYREEE (reference sequence). There are 15 residues in the CDR3. The V end lost 6 bases, the J end lost 2 bases, and 18 bases lay between the germline ends. As DNA, the CDR3 is TGTGCCAGCACCTCGAACCGGGACTCCCCCTACGAGCAGTACTTC. Translated, it gives CASTSNRDSPYEQYF.

This chain connects TRBV2 to TRBJ2-3, with unresolved D. Between the trimmed V and J ends, which lost 0 bases and 4 bases, there was a span of 8 bases. Germline V gives CDR1 SNHLY, CDR2 FYNNEI. CDR3 length: 14 amino acids. In nucleotides, the CDR3 is TGTGCCAGCAGTGAAGCCTTGGGCCCAGATACGCAGTATTTT. Amino acids: CASSEALGPDTQYF.

The chain carries TRBV27 and TRBJ2-1, with 13 positions matching TRBD2. The germline CDR1 and CDR2 sequences are MNHEY and SMNVEV (reference sequence). The CDR3 totals 19 residues. Trimming removed 7 bases from V and 1 base from J; junction bases left unmatched: 13. The CDR3 sequence: CASTAKPETSGRSYNEQFF. In DNA form, the CDR3 reads TGTGCCAGCACCGCTAAGCCGGAGACTAGCGGGAGGTCCTACAATGAGCAGTTCTTC.

This clone was seen only once. The chain couples TRBV29-1 to TRBJ1-1; 9 positions agree with TRBD1. From germline, CDR1 is SQVTM and CDR2 ANQGSEA. This CDR3 is 15 amino acids long. V gave up 5 bases and J gave up 4 bases; unmatched junction bases: 11. CDR3 residues: CSVFTIGQGSTEAFF. CDR3 in DNA: TGCAGCGTTTTCACCATTGGACAGGGGAGCACTGAAGCTTTCTTT.

The chain uses TRBV12-3 or TRBV12-4 and TRBJ2-1; D is unclear. The CDR3 consists of 13 residues. V was trimmed by 5 bases and J by 1 base, leaving 6 bases between them. The CDR3 DNA reads TGTGCCAGCAGTCCCAGTTCCTACAATGAGCAGTTCTTC. This sequence encodes CASSPSSYNEQFF.

The V and J genes are TRBV10-3 and TRBJ1-1; 7 bases map to TRBD1. The V gene's germline CDR1 is ENHRY and CDR2 SYGVKD. V gave up 0 bases and J gave up 4 bases; unmatched junction bases: 2. The CDR3 consists of 14 residues. For the CDR3, the DNA is TGTGCCATCAGTGAGTCACAGGGGAGCACTGAAGCTTTCTTT. It is translated as CAISESQGSTEAFF.

The chain uses TRBV5-8 and TRBJ2-1; D possibly corresponds to TRBD2 (6 bases). Trimming left V 2 bases short and J 8 bases short, with 17 bases between. There are 15 residues in the CDR3. The germline CDR1 and CDR2 sequences are SGHTS and YDEGEE. DNA for the CDR3: TGTGCCAGCAGCTTAACGGGAGTAAATTGGGATGAGCAGTTCTTC. Amino acid sequence: CASSLTGVNWDEQFF.

J is TRBJ2-1 and V is TRBV7-3, with D possibly TRBD2 on 6 matching bases. The CDR3 covers 17 residues. Germline CDR1 is SGHTA and CDR2 is FQGTGA. The germline V and J ends were trimmed by 1 base and 0 bases, with 13 bases remaining between them. For the CDR3, the DNA is TGTGCCAGCAGCTTAAACCCGGGAGTTCCCTCCTACAATGAGCAGTTCTTC. Its protein product is CASSLNPGVPSYNEQFF.

The CDR3 nucleotides are TGCGCCAGCTCAAACCAGGGATACAATGAGCAGTTCTTC. It yields the protein CASSNQGYNEQFF. This chain links TRBV5-1 with TRBJ2-1; TRBD1 is a possible D gene (5 bases). The germline V gene has CDR1 SGHRS and CDR2 YFSETQ. The V end lost 7 bases, the J end lost 4 bases, and 12 bases lay between the germline ends. The CDR3 consists of 13 residues.

This chain's CDR3 is CATSRRASGRSYNEQFF. CDR3 nucleotide sequence: TGTGCCACCAGCAGGAGAGCTAGCGGGAGATCCTACAATGAGCAGTTCTTC. The rearrangement joins TRBV15 to TRBJ2-1; 10 nucleotides align to TRBD2. Per the germline V gene, CDR1 is LNHNV and CDR2 is YYDKDF (reference sequence). The CDR3 covers 17 residues. The V segment lost 3 bases and the J segment 1 base; nucleotides outside the gene matches: 6.

This chain joins TRBV12-3 or TRBV12-4 and TRBJ2-7; no definite D call. Trimming shortened V by 6 bases and J by 3 bases, and 12 bases separated the two germline ends. The length of the CDR3 is 13 residues. The CDR3 sequence: CASSPPWFYEQYF. CDR3 coding DNA: TGTGCCAGCAGCCCCCCATGGTTCTACGAGCAGTACTTC.

The DNA of the CDR3 is TGTGCCAGCAGCGTAGACGGTTTGGGGGGCTACACCTTC. Its protein product is CASSVDGLGGYTF. The rearrangement uses TRBV9 and TRBJ1-2, with D uncertain. Germline CDR1 is SGDLS and CDR2 is YYNGEE. Between the trimmed V and J ends, which lost 0 bases and 8 bases, there was a span of 11 bases. The CDR3 sequence is 13 residues long.

This clone was seen a few times. DNA of the CDR3: TGTGCCAGCAGTACCCAGGGGGCGGTCCAGCCCCAGCATTTT. Encoded protein: CASSTQGAVQPQHF. V is TRBV6-2 or TRBV6-3 and J is TRBJ1-5, with 8 bases aligning to TRBD1. The CDR3 consists of 14 residues. J gave up 7 bases and V 5 bases, and 7 bases lay outside the gene matches. Germline loops: CDR1 MNHEY, CDR2 SVGEGT.

The V and J genes are TRBV19 and TRBJ2-3; 12 bases map to TRBD2. The germline V gene encodes CDR1 LNHDA and CDR2 SQIVND (reference sequence). CDR3 length equals 17 residues. V was pared by 6 bases and J by 2 bases, with 9 bases of the junction left unmatched. CDR3 sequence (DNA): TGTGCCAGTAGGCGGGCTAGCGGGAGGGCCTTCACAGATACGCAGTATTTT. It encodes CASRRASGRAFTDTQYF.

The chain couples TRBV7-9 to TRBJ1-4; the D is unclear. The CDR3 runs 15 residues. Germline V gives CDR1 SEHNR, CDR2 FQNEAQ (reference sequence). The V gene lost 4 bases and the J gene lost 2 bases, with 11 bases spanning the gap. CDR3 in DNA: TGTGCCAGCAGCTCCCGACAAACCACTAATGAAAAACTGTTTTTT. Translated, it gives CASSSRQTTNEKLFF.

The chain links TRBV9 to TRBJ2-5; TRBD1 might be the D (6 bases). V dropped 4 bases and J dropped 9 bases, with 19 bases sitting between them. The V gene's germline CDR1 is SGDLS and CDR2 YYNGEE. The CDR3 has 14 residues. CDR3 sequence reads: CASSTGQTQGAQYF. CDR3 coding DNA: TGTGCCAGCAGCACTGGACAGACCCAAGGGGCCCAGTACTTC. Together with reference TRBV9 and TRBJ2-5, the CDR3 gives the full variable domain: DSGVTQTPKHLITATGQRVTLRCSPRSGDLSVYWYQQSLDQGLQFLIQYYNGEERAKGNILERFSAQQFPDLHSELNLSSLELGDSALYFCASSTGQTQGAQYFGPGTRLLVL.